This T cell receptor (beta chain) was captured in a study of blood T cell repertoires in COVID-19. The overall study: PBMCs, B-cell-depleted T cells, or T cells provided the cDNA or gDNA that made up the material.

The germline V and J ends were trimmed by 3 bases and 0 bases, with 10 bases remaining between them. Per the germline V gene, CDR1 is SGDLS and CDR2 is YYNGEE. CDR3 length equals 15 residues. In the source study's methods: Amplification from reference gene primers served as the basis for estimated nucleated cell counts. Some clones are missing from TCRdb's copy, which holds only in-frame ones; the method was immunoSEQ multiplex PCR. That table gives V, J and clone size, and the DNA gave D and trimming. In the table there are around 220,000 clones, about 85% of which are singletons. The source material was peripheral blood. The chain couples TRBV9 to TRBJ1-3; tentatively, D is TRBD1 (5 bases). This receptor was identified in a man aged 30 to 39 with active or convalescent COVID-19. For the CDR3, the DNA is TGTGCCAGCAGCGGGCAGGGTTCCTCTGGAAACACCATATATTTT. It encodes CASSGQGSSGNTIYF.